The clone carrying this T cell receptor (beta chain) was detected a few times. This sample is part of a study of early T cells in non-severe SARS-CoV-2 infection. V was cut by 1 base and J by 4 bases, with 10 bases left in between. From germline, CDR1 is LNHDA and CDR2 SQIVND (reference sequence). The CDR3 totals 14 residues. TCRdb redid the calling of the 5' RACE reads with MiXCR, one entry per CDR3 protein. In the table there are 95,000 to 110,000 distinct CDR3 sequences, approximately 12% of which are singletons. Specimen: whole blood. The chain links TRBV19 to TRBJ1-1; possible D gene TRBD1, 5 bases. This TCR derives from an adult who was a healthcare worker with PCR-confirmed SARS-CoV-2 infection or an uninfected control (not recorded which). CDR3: CASSIGGVSTEAFF. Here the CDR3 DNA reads TGTGCCAGTAGTATAGGAGGGGTGAGCACTGAAGCTTTCTTT.